This TCR beta chain was recorded in a study of control samples from healthy donors and cancer patients. V was clipped by 5 bases and J by 4 bases; unmatched bases: 5. The CDR3 has 14 residues. The V gene's germline CDR1 is LNHNV and CDR2 YYDKDF (reference sequence). Data came from immunoSEQ multiplex PCR; TCRdb stores just in-frame clones and leaves some out. This table has roughly 180,000 clones, 80% to 95% appearing once. The specimen was blood. This TCR derives from a woman aged 55 to 70 in good health. The V call is TRBV15, the J call TRBJ1-2, with 9 bases lining up with TRBD1. The CDR3 reads CATSWGQGIYGYTF. Written as DNA, the CDR3 is TGTGCCACCAGCTGGGGACAGGGAATCTATGGCTACACCTTC. Drawing the rest from reference TRBV15 and TRBJ1-2, the complete variable domain is DAMVIQNPRYQVTQFGKPVTLSCSQTLNHNVMYWYQQKSSQAPKLLFHYYDKDFNNEADTPDNFQSRRPNTSFCFLDIRSPGLGDTAMYLCATSWGQGIYGYTFGSGTRLTVV.